The T cell receptor beta chain described here comes from a study of blood T cell repertoires in COVID-19. Original handling: Using reference gene primer amplification, nucleated cell counts were estimated. TCRdb's table, derived via immunoSEQ multiplex PCR, lists solely in-frame clones and lacks some. D and trimming were read from the DNA, whereas the V and J calls and clone size are those reported in that table. Of approximately 200,000 clones listed, around 81% were seen once; the top ten hold around 7%. Participants' reported clinical history set cohort assignment. CDR1 and CDR2 (germline): MDHEN, SYDVKM. Unmatched junction bases numbered 4, after V lost 7 bases and J lost 1 base. CDR3 length equals 13 residues.

The clonotype originates from a man aged 35 to 55 who had recovered from COVID-19. Sequenced sample: PBMCs or T cells enriched from blood (not recorded which). This rearrangement joins TRBV28 to TRBJ2-7, with 7 bases lining up with TRBD2. The CDR3 nucleotides read TGTGCCAGCACCCGCGGGAGATCCTACGAGCAGTACTTC. Protein product: CASTRGRSYEQYF.